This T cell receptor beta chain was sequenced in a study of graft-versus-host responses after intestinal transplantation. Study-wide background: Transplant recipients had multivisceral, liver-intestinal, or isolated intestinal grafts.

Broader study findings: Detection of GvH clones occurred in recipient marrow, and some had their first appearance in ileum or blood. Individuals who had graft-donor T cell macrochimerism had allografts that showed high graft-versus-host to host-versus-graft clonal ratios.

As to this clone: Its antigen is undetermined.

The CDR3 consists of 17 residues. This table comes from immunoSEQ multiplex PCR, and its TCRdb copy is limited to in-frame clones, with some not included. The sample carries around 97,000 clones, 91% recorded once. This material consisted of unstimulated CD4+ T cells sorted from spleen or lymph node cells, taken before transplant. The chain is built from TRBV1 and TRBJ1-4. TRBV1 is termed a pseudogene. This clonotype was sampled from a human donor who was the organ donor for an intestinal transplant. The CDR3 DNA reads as TGCACCAGCAGCCAAGGTTGGATGAGGGTGGTTAAGGAAAAACTGTTTTTT. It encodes CTSSQGWMRVVKEKLFF.